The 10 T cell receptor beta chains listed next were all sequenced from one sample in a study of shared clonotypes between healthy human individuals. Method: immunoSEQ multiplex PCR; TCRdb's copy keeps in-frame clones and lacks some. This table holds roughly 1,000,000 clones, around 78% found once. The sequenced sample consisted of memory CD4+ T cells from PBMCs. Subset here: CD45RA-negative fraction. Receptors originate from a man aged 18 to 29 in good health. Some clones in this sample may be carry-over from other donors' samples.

The CDR3 coding sequence is TGTGCCAGCAGCTTAGCTACGGCTTCGGGACAGCAGTTCTTC. This encodes CASSLATASGQQFF. V gene TRBV7-2 combines with J gene TRBJ2-1; D is tentatively TRBD1 or TRBD2 (5 bases each). This CDR3 is 14 amino acids long. CDR1 and CDR2 from the germline V gene are SGHTA and FQGNSA. V was shortened by 0 bases and J by 11 bases, with 14 bases between the two germline ends.

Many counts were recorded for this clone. For the CDR3, the DNA is TGTGCCAGCAGCACCGTGGGGGATGGCTCACGGGACGAGCAGTACTTC. Translation: CASSTVGDGSRDEQYF. The chain has TRBV28 and TRBJ2-7, with D perhaps TRBD1 or TRBD2 (5 bases each). This CDR3 has 16 amino acids. The germline gives CDR1 MDHEN, CDR2 SYDVKM. V lost 6 bases and J 5 bases, leaving 23 bases between the germline ends. The variable domain in full, completed from reference TRBV28 and TRBJ2-7, reads DVKVTQSSRYLVKRTGEKVFLECVQDMDHENMFWYRQDPGLGLRLIYFSYDVKMKEKGDIPEGYSVSREKKERFSLILESASTNQTSMYLCASSTVGDGSRDEQYFGPGTRLTVT.

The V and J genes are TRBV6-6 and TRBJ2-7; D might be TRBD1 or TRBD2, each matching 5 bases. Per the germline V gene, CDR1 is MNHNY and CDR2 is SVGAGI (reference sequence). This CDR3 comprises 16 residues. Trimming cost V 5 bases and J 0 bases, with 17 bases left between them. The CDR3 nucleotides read TGTGCCAGCAGTAAAGGGGACCCCCAGAGCTCCTACGAGCAGTACTTC. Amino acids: CASSKGDPQSSYEQYF.

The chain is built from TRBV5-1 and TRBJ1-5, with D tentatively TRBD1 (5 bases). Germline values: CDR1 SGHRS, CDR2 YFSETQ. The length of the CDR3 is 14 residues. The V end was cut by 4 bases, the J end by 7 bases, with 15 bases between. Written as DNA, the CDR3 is TGCGCCAGCAGCGAACGAAGGGGCTTGCAGCCCCAGCATTTT. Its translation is CASSERRGLQPQHF.

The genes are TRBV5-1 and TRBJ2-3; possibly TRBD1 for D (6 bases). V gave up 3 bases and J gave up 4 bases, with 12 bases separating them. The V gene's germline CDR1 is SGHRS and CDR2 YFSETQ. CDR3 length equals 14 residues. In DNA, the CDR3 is TGCGCCAGCAGCTCTAGACAGGTCCCAGATACGCAGTATTTT. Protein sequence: CASSSRQVPDTQYF.

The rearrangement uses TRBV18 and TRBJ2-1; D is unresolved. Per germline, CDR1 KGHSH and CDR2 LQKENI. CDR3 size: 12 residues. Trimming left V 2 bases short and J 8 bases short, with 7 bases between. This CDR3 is CASSPSSYEQFF. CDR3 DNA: TGTGCCAGCTCACCATCCAGCTATGAGCAGTTCTTC.

CDR3 residues: CASSWARTGRETQYF. The CDR3 DNA is TGTGCCAGCAGCTGGGCTAGGACAGGGAGAGAGACCCAGTACTTC. The chain carries TRBV5-5 and TRBJ2-5, with 8 positions matching TRBD1. The CDR3 is 15 amino acids. The ends lost 3 bases at V and 4 bases at J; junction bases unmatched: 8. Germline CDR1 and CDR2: SGHKS and YYEKEE (reference sequence).

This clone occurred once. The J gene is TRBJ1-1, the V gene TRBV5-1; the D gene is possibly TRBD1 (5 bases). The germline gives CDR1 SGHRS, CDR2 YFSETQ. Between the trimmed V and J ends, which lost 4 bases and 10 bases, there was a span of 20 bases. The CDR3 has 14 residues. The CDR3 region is CASSNTLGGLGAFF. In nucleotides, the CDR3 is TGCGCCAGCAGCAATACCCTGGGGGGGTTGGGAGCTTTCTTT.

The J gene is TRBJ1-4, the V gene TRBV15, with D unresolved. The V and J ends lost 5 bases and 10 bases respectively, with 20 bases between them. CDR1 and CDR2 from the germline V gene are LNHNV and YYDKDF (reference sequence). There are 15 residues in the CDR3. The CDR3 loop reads CATSGRTATLGKLFF. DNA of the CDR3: TGTGCCACCAGCGGACGGACGGCCACTCTGGGAAAACTGTTTTTT.

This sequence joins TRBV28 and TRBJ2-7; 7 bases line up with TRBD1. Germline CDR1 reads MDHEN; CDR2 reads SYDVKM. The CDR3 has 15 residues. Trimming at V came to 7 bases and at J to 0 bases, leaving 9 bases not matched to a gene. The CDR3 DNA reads TGTGCCAGCATTTCGACAGGGCCGAGCTCCTACGAGCAGTACTTC. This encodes CASISTGPSSYEQYF.